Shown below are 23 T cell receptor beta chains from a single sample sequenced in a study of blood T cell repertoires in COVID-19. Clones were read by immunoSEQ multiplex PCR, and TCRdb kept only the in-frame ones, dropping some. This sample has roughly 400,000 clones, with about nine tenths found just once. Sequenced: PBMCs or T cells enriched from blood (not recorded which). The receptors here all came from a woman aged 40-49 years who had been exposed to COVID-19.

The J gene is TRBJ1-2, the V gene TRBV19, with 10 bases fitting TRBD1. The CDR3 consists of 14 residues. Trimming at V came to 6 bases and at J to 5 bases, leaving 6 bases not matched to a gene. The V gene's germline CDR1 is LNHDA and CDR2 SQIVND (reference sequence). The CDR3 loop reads CASREDRGSYGYTF. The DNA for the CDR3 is TGTGCCAGTAGGGAGGACAGGGGGTCTTATGGCTACACCTTC.

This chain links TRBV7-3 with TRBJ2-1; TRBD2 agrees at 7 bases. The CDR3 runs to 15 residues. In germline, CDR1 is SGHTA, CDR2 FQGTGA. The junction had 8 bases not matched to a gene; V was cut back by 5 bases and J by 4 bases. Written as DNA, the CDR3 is TGTGCCAGCAGCGCCCAGGGAGGGAGATACAATGAGCAGTTCTTC. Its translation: CASSAQGGRYNEQFF.

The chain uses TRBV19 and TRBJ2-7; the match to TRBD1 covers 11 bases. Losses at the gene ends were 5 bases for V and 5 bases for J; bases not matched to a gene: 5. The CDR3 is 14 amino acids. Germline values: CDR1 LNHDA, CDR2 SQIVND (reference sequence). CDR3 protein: CASSPGQGADEQYF. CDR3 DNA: TGTGCCAGTAGTCCCGGACAGGGGGCTGACGAGCAGTACTTC.

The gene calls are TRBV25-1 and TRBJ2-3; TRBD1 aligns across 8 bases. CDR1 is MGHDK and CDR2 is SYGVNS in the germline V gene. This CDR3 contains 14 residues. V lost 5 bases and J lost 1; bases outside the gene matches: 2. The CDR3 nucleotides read TGTGCCAGCAGTCTGACAGGGGGCACAGATACGCAGTATTTT. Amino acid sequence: CASSLTGGTDTQYF.

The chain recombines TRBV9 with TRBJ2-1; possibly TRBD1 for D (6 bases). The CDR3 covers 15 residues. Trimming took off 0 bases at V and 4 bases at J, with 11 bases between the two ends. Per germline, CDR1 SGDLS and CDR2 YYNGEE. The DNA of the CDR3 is TGTGCCAGCAGCGTAGGAGGGGGTGATTACAATGAGCAGTTCTTC. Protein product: CASSVGGGDYNEQFF.

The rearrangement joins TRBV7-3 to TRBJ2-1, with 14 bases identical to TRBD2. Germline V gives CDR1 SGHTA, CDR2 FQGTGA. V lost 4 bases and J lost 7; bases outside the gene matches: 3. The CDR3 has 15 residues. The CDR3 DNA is TGTGCCAGCAGCTCCCGACTAGCGGGAGGGAATGAGCAGTTCTTC. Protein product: CASSSRLAGGNEQFF.

CDR3 amino acids: CASSPGFGTEAFF. CDR3 in DNA: TGTGCCAGCAGTCCGGGATTTGGGACTGAAGCTTTCTTT. The chain couples TRBV11-2 to TRBJ1-1, with no clear D. The CDR3 runs to 13 residues. Germline V gene data show CDR1 as SGHAT and CDR2 as FQNNGV. V was pared by 6 bases and J by 5 bases, with 13 bases between.

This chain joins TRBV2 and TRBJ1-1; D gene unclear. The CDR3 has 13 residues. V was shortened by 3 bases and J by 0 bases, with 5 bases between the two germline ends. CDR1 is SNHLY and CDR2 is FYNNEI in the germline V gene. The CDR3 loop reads CASSDGLNTEAFF. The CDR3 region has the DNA TGTGCCAGCAGTGACGGTCTGAACACTGAAGCTTTCTTT.

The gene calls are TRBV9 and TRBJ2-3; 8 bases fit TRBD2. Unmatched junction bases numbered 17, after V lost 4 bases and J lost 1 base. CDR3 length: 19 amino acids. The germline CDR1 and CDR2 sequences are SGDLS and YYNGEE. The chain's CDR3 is CASSLHPAGDGIGTDTQYF. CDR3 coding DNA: TGTGCCAGCAGCCTCCATCCAGCGGGAGACGGTATCGGCACAGATACGCAGTATTTT.

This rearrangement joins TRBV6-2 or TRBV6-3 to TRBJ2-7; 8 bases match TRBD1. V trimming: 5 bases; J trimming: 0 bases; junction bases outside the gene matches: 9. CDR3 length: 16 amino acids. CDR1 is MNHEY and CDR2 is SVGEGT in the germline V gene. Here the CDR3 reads CASSETGTGNSYEQYF. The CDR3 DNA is TGTGCCAGCAGTGAGACCGGGACAGGCAACTCCTACGAGCAGTACTTC.

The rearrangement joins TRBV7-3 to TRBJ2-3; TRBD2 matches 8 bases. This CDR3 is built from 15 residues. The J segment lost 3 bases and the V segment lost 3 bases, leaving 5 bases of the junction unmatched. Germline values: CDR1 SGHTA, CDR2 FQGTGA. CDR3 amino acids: CASSFAGGLTDTQYF. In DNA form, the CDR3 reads TGTGCCAGCAGCTTCGCGGGGGGCCTAACAGATACGCAGTATTTT.

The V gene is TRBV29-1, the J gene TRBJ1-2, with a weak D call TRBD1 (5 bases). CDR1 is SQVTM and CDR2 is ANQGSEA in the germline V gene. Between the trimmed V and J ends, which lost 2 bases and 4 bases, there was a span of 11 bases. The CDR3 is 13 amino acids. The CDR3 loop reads CSVERSRAYGYTF. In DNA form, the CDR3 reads TGCAGCGTTGAACGGAGCAGGGCCTATGGCTACACCTTC. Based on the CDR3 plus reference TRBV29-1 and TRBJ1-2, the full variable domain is SAVISQKPSRDICQRGTSLTIQCQVDSQVTMMFWYRQQPGQSLTLIATANQGSEATYESGFVIDKFPISRPNLTFSTLTVSNMSPEDSSIYLCSVERSRAYGYTFGSGTRLTVV.

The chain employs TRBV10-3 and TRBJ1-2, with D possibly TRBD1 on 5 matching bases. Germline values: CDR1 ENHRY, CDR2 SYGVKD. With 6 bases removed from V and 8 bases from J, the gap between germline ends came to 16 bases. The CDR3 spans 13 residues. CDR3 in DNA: TGTGCCATCAGGGGTACAAGTTCAGGGGGCTACACCTTC. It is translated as CAIRGTSSGGYTF.

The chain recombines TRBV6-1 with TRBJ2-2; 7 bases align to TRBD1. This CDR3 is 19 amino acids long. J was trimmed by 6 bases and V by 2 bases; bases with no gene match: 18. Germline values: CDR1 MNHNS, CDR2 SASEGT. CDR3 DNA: TGTGCCAGCAGTGAATACTGGCTTCGGGGACAGTCGTCTCCCGGGGAGCTGTTTTTT. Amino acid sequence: CASSEYWLRGQSSPGELFF.

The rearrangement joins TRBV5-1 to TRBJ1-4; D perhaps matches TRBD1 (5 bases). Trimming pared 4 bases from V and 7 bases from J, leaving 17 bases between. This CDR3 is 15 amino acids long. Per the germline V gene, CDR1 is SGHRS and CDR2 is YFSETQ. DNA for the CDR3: TGCGCCAGCAGCGCGATGGGGGGGAGTGGTGAAAAACTGTTTTTT. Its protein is CASSAMGGSGEKLFF.

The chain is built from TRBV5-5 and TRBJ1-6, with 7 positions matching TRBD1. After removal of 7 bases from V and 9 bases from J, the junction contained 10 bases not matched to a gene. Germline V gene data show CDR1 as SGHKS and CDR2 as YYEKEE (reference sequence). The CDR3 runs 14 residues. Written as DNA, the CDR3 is TGTGCCAGCTCCCGGACAGGAGTACTTTCACCCCTCCACTTT. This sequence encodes CASSRTGVLSPLHF.

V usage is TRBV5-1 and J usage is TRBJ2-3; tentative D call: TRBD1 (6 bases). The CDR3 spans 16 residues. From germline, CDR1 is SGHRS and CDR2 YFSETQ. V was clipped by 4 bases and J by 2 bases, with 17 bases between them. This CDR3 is CASSPGALESTDTQYF. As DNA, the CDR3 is TGCGCCAGCAGCCCAGGGGCCCTGGAGTCCACAGATACGCAGTATTTT.

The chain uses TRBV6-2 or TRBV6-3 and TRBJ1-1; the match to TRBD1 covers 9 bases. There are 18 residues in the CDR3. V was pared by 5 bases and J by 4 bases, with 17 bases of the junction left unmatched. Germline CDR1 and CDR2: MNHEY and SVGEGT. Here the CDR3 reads CASSKTRQGGRGGTEAFF. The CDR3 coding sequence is TGTGCCAGCAGTAAAACCAGACAGGGGGGCAGGGGTGGCACTGAAGCTTTCTTT.

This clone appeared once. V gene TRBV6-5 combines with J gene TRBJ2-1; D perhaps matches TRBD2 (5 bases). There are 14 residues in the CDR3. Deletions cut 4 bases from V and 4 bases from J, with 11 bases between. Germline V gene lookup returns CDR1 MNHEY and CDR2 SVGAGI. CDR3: CASSLRTGYNEQFF. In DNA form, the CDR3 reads TGTGCCAGCAGTTTGAGGACTGGATACAATGAGCAGTTCTTC.

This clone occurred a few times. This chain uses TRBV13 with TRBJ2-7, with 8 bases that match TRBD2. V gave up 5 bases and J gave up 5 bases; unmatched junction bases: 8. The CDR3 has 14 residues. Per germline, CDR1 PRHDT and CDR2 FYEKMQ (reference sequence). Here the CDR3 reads CASSRGLARHEQYF. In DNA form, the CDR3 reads TGTGCCAGCAGCCGCGGACTAGCTCGCCACGAGCAGTACTTC.

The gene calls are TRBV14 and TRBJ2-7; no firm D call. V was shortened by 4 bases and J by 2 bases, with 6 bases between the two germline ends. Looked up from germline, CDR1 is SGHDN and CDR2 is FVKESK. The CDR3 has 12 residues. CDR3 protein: CASSPTPYEQYF. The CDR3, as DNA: TGTGCCAGCAGCCCAACTCCCTACGAGCAGTACTTC. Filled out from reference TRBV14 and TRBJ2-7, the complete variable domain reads EAGVTQFPSHSVIEKGQTVTLRCDPISGHDNLYWYRRVMGKEIKFLLHFVKESKQDESGMPNNRFLAERTGGTYSTLKVQPAELEDSGVYFCASSPTPYEQYFGPGTRLTVT.

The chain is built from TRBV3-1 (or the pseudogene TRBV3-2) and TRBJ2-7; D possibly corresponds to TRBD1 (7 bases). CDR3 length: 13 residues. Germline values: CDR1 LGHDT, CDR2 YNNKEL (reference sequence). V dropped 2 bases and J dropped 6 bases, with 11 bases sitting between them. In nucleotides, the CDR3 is TGTGCCAGCAGCCAACCCCAGGGGGGCGAGCAGTACTTC. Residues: CASSQPQGGEQYF.

CDR3 DNA: TGTGCCAGCAGCGGCGATCGGACCGGAGGCACTGAAGCTTTCTTT. As protein: CASSGDRTGGTEAFF. The V gene is TRBV2, the J gene TRBJ1-1; D gene ambiguous. V shed 6 bases and J shed 4 bases, with 18 bases lying between them. Germline values: CDR1 SNHLY, CDR2 FYNNEI. There are 15 residues in the CDR3.